The TCR beta chain under discussion was sequenced for a study of blood T cell repertoires in COVID-19. The repertoire was sequenced with immunoSEQ multiplex PCR; TCRdb's copy has only in-frame clones and lacks some. The sample consists of a few hundred thousand clones, 70% to 90% of them appearing once. The V gene's germline CDR1 is MNHEY and CDR2 SVGEGT. V shed 4 bases and J 5 bases; nucleotides not matched to a gene: 7. The CDR3 length is 17 residues. The specimen was peripheral blood. This sequence was found in a woman aged 18-29 years who had recovered from COVID-19. The gene calls are TRBV6-2 or TRBV6-3 and TRBJ2-3; TRBD2 matches at 15 bases. The chain's CDR3 is CASSSGLAGGPLDTQYF. The CDR3 nucleotides read TGTGCCAGCAGTTCCGGACTAGCGGGAGGGCCGCTAGATACGCAGTATTTT.